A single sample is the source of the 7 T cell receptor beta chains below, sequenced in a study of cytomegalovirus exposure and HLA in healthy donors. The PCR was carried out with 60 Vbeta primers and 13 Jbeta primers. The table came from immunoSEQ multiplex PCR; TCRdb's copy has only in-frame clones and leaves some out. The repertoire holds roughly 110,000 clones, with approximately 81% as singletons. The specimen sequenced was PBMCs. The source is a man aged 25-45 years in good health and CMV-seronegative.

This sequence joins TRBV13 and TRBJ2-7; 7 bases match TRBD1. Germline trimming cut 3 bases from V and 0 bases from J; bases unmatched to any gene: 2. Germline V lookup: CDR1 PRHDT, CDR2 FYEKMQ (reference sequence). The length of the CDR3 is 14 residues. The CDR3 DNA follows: TGTGCCAGCAGCTTGGGACAGCGCTCCTACGAGCAGTACTTC. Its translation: CASSLGQRSYEQYF.

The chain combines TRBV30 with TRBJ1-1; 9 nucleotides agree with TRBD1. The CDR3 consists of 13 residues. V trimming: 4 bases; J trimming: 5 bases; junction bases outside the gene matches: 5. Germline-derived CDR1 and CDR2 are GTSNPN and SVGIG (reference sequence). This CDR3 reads CAWIHRGRTEAFF. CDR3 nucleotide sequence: TGTGCCTGGATCCACAGGGGGCGGACTGAAGCTTTCTTT.

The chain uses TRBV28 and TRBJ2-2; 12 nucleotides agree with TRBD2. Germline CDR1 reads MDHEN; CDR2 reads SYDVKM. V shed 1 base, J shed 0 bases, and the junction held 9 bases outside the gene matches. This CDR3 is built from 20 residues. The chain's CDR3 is CASSLLGVGLAGTNTGELFF. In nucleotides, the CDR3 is TGTGCCAGCAGTTTATTAGGTGTCGGACTAGCGGGGACGAACACCGGGGAGCTGTTTTTT. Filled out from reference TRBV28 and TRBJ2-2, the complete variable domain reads DVKVTQSSRYLVKRTGEKVFLECVQDMDHENMFWYRQDPGLGLRLIYFSYDVKMKEKGDIPEGYSVSREKKERFSLILESASTNQTSMYLCASSLLGVGLAGTNTGELFFGEGSRLTVL.

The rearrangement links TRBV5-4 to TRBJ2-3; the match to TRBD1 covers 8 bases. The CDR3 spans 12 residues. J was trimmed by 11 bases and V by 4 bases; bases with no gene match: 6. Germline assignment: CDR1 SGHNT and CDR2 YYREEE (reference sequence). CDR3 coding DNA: TGTGCCAGCAGCCCGGGACAGGCAGGGCAGTATTTT. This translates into CASSPGQAGQYF.

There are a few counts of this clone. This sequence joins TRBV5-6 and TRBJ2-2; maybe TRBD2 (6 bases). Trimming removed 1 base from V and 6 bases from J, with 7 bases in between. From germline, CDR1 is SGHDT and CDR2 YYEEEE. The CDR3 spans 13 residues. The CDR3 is CASSLWGAGELFF. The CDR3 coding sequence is TGTGCCAGCAGCTTGTGGGGGGCCGGGGAGCTGTTTTTT. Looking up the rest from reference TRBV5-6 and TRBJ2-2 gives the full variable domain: DAGVTQSPTHLIKTRGQQVTLRCSPKSGHDTVSWYQQALGQGPQFIFQYYEEEERQRGNFPDRFSGHQFPNYSSELNVNALLLGDSALYLCASSLWGAGELFFGEGSRLTVL.

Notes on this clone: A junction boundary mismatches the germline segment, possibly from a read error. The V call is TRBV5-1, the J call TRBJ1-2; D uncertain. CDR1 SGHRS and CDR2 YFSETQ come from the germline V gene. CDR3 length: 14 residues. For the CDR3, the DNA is TGCGCCAGCAGCTTGGTGACTCTGGACTACGGCTACACCTTC. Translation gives CASSLVTLDYGYTF.

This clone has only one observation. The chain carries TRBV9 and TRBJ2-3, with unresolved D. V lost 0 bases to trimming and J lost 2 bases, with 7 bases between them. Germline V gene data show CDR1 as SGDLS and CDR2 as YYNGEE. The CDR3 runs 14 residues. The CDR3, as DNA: TGTGCCAGCAGCGTAGGCACTTACACAGATACGCAGTATTTT. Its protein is CASSVGTYTDTQYF.